This TCR beta chain was identified in a study of sequential checkpoint blockade in melanoma. The sample's treatment: randomized to nivolumab then ipilimumab (arm A) or the reverse (arm B). Germline V gene data show CDR1 as MGHRA and CDR2 as YSYEKL. J gave up 2 bases and V 3 bases, and 8 bases lay outside the gene matches. This CDR3 has 16 amino acids. The table came from immunoSEQ multiplex PCR; TCRdb's copy has only in-frame clones and leaves some out. The sample holds over 10,000 clones; around 77% are singletons and the top ten take 50%. The chain is built from TRBV4-1 and TRBJ2-7, with 9 bases that match TRBD1. The origin of this receptor is a human patient with melanoma. Some clones in this sample may be carry-over from other donors' samples. The specimen was CD8+ T cells sorted from blood (inferred from file names), collected from a patient given nivolumab and ipilimumab in sequence. The CDR3 reads CASSHLYGTGTYEQYF. CDR3 sequence (DNA): TGCGCCAGCAGCCACCTGTACGGGACAGGGACCTACGAGCAGTACTTC.